This TCR beta chain comes out of a study of blood T cell repertoires in COVID-19. Profiled with immunoSEQ multiplex PCR; TCRdb holds only in-frame clones, not every one. The sample records approximately 170,000 clones, 83% being singletons. The CDR3 has 14 residues. Germline CDR1 is LGHDT and CDR2 is YNNKEL (reference sequence). Trimming took 2 bases from V and 6 from J, leaving 10 bases between them. The sequence was collected from an elderly woman with acute or convalescent COVID-19. The material sequenced was peripheral blood. The V and J genes are TRBV3-1 (or the pseudogene TRBV3-2) and TRBJ2-2; TRBD1 might be the D (6 bases). The DNA for the CDR3 is TGTGCCAGCAGCCAACCCACAGGGTCCGGGGAGCTGTTTTTT. This translates into CASSQPTGSGELFF.